The 2 T cell receptor beta chains listed next were all sequenced from one sample in a study of T cells in Graves' hyperthyroidism and ophthalmopathy. The source material, RNA transcripts, was used to amplify TCR beta CDR3 regions. The TCR CDR3 first-round RT-PCR relied on the HTBI primer set. MiXCR was run by TCRdb on the multiplex PCR reads, yielding one entry per CDR3 protein. The repertoire holds some 380,000 distinct CDR3 sequences, roughly 14% seen once, with around 20% in the top ten. The sequencing sample was made of blood. The receptors shown here come from a man aged 25 to 40 with Graves' hyperthyroidism that later progressed to Graves' ophthalmopathy.

This clonotype was observed at least ten times. V and J are TRBV7-9 and TRBJ2-1, with 8 bases identical to TRBD2. Trimming cost V 5 bases and J 7 bases; bases outside gene matches: 4. In germline, CDR1 is SEHNR, CDR2 FQNEAQ (reference sequence). This CDR3 spans 13 amino acids. The CDR3 reads CASSISGVNEQFF. Written as DNA, the CDR3 is TGTGCCAGCAGCATTAGCGGGGTGAATGAGCAGTTCTTC.

This clonotype has only a few counts. The chain combines TRBV10-3 with TRBJ1-5, with TRBD1 identical over 7 bases. This CDR3 is built from 15 residues. Losses at the gene ends were 2 bases for V and 3 bases for J; bases not matched to a gene: 4. Per the germline V gene, CDR1 is ENHRY and CDR2 is SYGVKD. The CDR3 loop is CAISEGKGANQPQHF. CDR3 nucleotides: TGTGCCATCAGTGAGGGGAAGGGGGCCAATCAGCCCCAGCATTTT.